The TCR beta chain under discussion was sequenced for a study of shared clonotypes between healthy human individuals. CDR1 is SGHTS, CDR2 YDEGEE, per germline. The CDR3 runs 15 residues. The junction had 12 bases not matched to a gene; V was cut back by 5 bases and J by 8 bases. TCRdb's copy holds only in-frame clones and misses some; the assay was immunoSEQ multiplex PCR. The table shows roughly 100,000 clones, with approximately 70% occurring only once. The source material was memory CD8+ T cells sorted from blood. Described subset: CD45RO+ cells pooled with CCR7-negative TemRA cells. The TCR was taken from a woman in her twenties or thirties in good health. J is TRBJ1-4 and V is TRBV5-8, with 7 bases that match TRBD1. The CDR3 DNA is TGTGCCAGCAGAGTTGGAGGGGGCGGGGTCGAAAAACTGTTTTTT. Its translation is CASRVGGGGVEKLFF. Supplemented by reference TRBV5-8 and TRBJ1-4, the full variable domain reads EAGVTQSPTHLIKTRGQQATLRCSPISGHTSVYWYQQALGLGLQFLLWYDEGEERNRGNFPPRFSGRQFPNYSSELNVNALELEDSALYLCASRVGGGGVEKLFFGSGTQLSVL.